These 18 T cell receptor beta chains came from one sample sequenced in a study of cytomegalovirus exposure and HLA in healthy donors. PCR primers comprised 60 Vbeta and 13 Jbeta primers. The method was immunoSEQ multiplex PCR; TCRdb's version includes in-frame clones alone and lacks a portion of them. The sample holds 160,000 or so clones, roughly 81% seen once. The sequenced sample was PBMCs. These receptor sequences come from a woman under 30 in good health and CMV-seronegative.

The chain is built from TRBV4-1 and TRBJ2-1, with unresolved D. The ends were cut back, 2 bases at V and 8 bases at J, with 19 bases in the middle. CDR1 is MGHRA and CDR2 is YSYEKL in the germline V gene. This CDR3 has 16 amino acids. The CDR3 DNA sequence: TGCGCCAGCAGCCAAAACCGGGTTCGCGATACCTATGAGCAGTTCTTC. Its protein product is CASSQNRVRDTYEQFF.

V usage is TRBV4-3 and J usage is TRBJ2-3; TRBD2 matches 9 bases. V trimming: 0 bases; J trimming: 4 bases; junction bases outside the gene matches: 5. CDR3 size: 16 residues. Looked up from germline, CDR1 is LGHNA and CDR2 is YSLEER. The CDR3, as DNA: TGCGCCAGCAGCCAAGATCTGAGCGGGAGGTCAGATACGCAGTATTTT. Its protein product is CASSQDLSGRSDTQYF.

The gene calls are TRBV28 and TRBJ2-7; 8 bases agree with TRBD1. CDR1 is MDHEN, CDR2 SYDVKM, per germline. The CDR3 length is 15 residues. J gave up 1 base and V 6 bases, and 8 bases lay outside the gene matches. The chain's CDR3 is CASSLGQGPSYEQYF. The CDR3 bases are TGTGCCAGCAGCCTCGGACAGGGACCGTCCTACGAGCAGTACTTC.

The chain recombines TRBV20-1 with TRBJ1-2; D is ambiguous. Germline V gene lookup returns CDR1 DFQATT and CDR2 SNEGSKA (reference sequence). The CDR3 length is 11 residues. V was pared by 3 bases and J by 8 bases, with 10 bases between. The CDR3 loop is CSASPGEGYTF. CDR3 DNA: TGCAGTGCTAGTCCCGGTGAAGGCTACACCTTC.

Remarks on this clone: The junction differs from germline at one of its ends, possibly a read error. CDR3 amino acids: CACRGAGSSYEQYF. Written as DNA, the CDR3 is TGTGCCTGCAGGGGGGCAGGGTCTTCCTACGAGCAGTACTTC. This rearrangement joins TRBV6-5 to TRBJ2-7, with a weak D call TRBD1 (7 bases). The CDR3 has 14 residues. Germline V gene sequence: CDR1 MNHEY, CDR2 SVGAGI.

V usage is TRBV7-9 and J usage is TRBJ1-1; the D gene is possibly TRBD1 (6 bases). From germline, CDR1 is SEHNR and CDR2 FQNEAQ (reference sequence). CDR3 length: 15 amino acids. V was shortened by 0 bases and J by 0 bases, with 8 bases between the two germline ends. The CDR3 DNA follows: TGTGCCAGCAGCTTAGCGACAGGCGTGAACACTGAAGCTTTCTTT. It translates to CASSLATGVNTEAFF.

This clone showed up just a few times. The chain recombines TRBV7-2 with TRBJ1-5, with 7 positions matching TRBD1. Trimming took 6 bases from V and 7 from J; bases not matched to a gene: 6. This CDR3 has 13 residues. Germline-derived CDR1 and CDR2 are SGHTA and FQGNSA. CDR3 sequence: CASSYRGEQPQHF. The CDR3 nucleotides are TGTGCCAGCAGTTACAGGGGAGAACAGCCCCAGCATTTT.

This clone was picked up a small number of times. The chain is built from TRBV28 and TRBJ1-5, with 11 bases identical to TRBD1. The CDR3 loop spans 16 amino acids. V lost 5 bases and J lost 7; bases outside the gene matches: 10. Germline V lookup: CDR1 MDHEN, CDR2 SYDVKM. The CDR3 DNA sequence: TGTGCCAGCAGTCGCACTTGGACAGGGGGCGCACAGCCCCAGCATTTT. Translated: CASSRTWTGGAQPQHF.

The V gene is TRBV5-4, the J gene TRBJ2-5, with a possible D match to TRBD2 (6 bases). Per germline, CDR1 SGHNT and CDR2 YYREEE (reference sequence). The CDR3 loop spans 14 amino acids. V was pared by 4 bases and J by 4 bases, with 14 bases between. The CDR3, as DNA: TGTGCCAGCAGCCATCCGGGGGTAGCAGAGACCCAGTACTTC. Protein sequence: CASSHPGVAETQYF. Complete variable domain (other parts from reference TRBV5-4 and TRBJ2-5): ETGVTQSPTHLIKTRGQQVTLRCSSQSGHNTVSWYQQALGQGPQFIFQYYREEENGRGNFPPRFSGLQFPNYSSELNVNALELDDSALYLCASSHPGVAETQYFGPGTRLLVL.

The chain links TRBV5-1 to TRBJ2-7, with D uncertain. The V end was cut by 0 bases, the J end by 5 bases, with 12 bases between. The CDR3 consists of 14 residues. The germline CDR1 and CDR2 sequences are SGHRS and YFSETQ. DNA of the CDR3: TGCGCCAGCAGCTTGGGAGCAGCTAGGCACGAGCAGTACTTC. This sequence encodes CASSLGAARHEQYF.

The chain couples TRBV5-4 to TRBJ2-3, with 7 bases aligning to TRBD2. The CDR3 is made up of 14 amino acids. V shed 6 bases and J 5 bases; nucleotides not matched to a gene: 9. CDR1 and CDR2 (germline): SGHNT, YYREEE (reference sequence). The DNA of the CDR3 is TGTGCCAGCACCCGTGAGGGAGGGAGAGATACGCAGTATTTT. This encodes CASTREGGRDTQYF.

This chain uses TRBV27 with TRBJ1-2; 7 bases align to TRBD1. The germline CDR1 and CDR2 sequences are MNHEY and SMNVEV (reference sequence). This CDR3 region has 13 residues. V was clipped by 4 bases and J by 8 bases; unmatched bases: 7. Here the CDR3 DNA reads TGTGCCAGCAGTTCAACAGGGGCCGGGGGCTACACCTTC. This sequence encodes CASSSTGAGGYTF.

The V and J genes are TRBV30 and TRBJ1-1; weak D call: TRBD1 (5 bases). V was shortened by 3 bases and J by 2 bases, with 7 bases between the two germline ends. The length of the CDR3 is 12 residues. The V gene's germline CDR1 is GTSNPN and CDR2 SVGIG (reference sequence). The CDR3 nucleotides are TGTGCCTGGAGGACAGAAAACACTGAAGCTTTCTTT. Protein product: CAWRTENTEAFF.

This chain links TRBV28 with TRBJ2-3; 8 bases are shared with TRBD1. This CDR3 has 15 residues. Germline V gene data show CDR1 as MDHEN and CDR2 as SYDVKM. V shed 6 bases and J 2 bases; nucleotides not matched to a gene: 7. The CDR3 loop reads CASSRDRWDTDTQYF. The CDR3 DNA reads TGTGCCAGCAGCCGGGACAGGTGGGACACAGATACGCAGTATTTT.

V gene TRBV28 combines with J gene TRBJ1-4; a weak D match, TRBD1 (5 bases). The ends were cut back, 6 bases at V and 8 bases at J, with 22 bases in the middle. Germline CDR1 and CDR2: MDHEN and SYDVKM. The length of the CDR3 is 16 residues. CDR3 bases: TGTGCCAGCAGCCCCGGGGACTCCCGAGGTGGAGAAAAACTGTTTTTT. The encoded protein is CASSPGDSRGGEKLFF.

This clone has a single count. The chain has TRBV2 and TRBJ1-2; a weak D match, TRBD1 (6 bases). Trimming took 6 bases from V and 2 from J, leaving 13 bases between them. The CDR3 spans 14 residues. Germline V gene lookup returns CDR1 SNHLY and CDR2 FYNNEI. In DNA, the CDR3 is TGTGCCAGCAGCAGAGAGGGACAAAACTATGGCTACACCTTC. It specifies CASSREGQNYGYTF. Looking up the rest from reference TRBV2 and TRBJ1-2 gives the full variable domain: EPEVTQTPSHQVTQMGQEVILRCVPISNHLYFYWYRQILGQKVEFLVSFYNNEISEKSEIFDDQFSVERPDGSNFTLKIRSTKLEDSAMYFCASSREGQNYGYTFGSGTRLTVV.

CDR3 nucleotides: TGTGCCAGCAGTAGACAGGTGGGCAATCAGCCCCAGCATTTT. As protein: CASSRQVGNQPQHF. The chain carries TRBV6-5 and TRBJ1-5, with a tentative D call TRBD1 (6 bases). This CDR3 spans 14 amino acids. Germline CDR1 is MNHEY and CDR2 is SVGAGI. The V gene lost 5 bases and the J gene lost 2 bases, with 10 bases spanning the gap.

The genes are TRBV11-3 and TRBJ2-2; D unclear. Germline-derived CDR1 and CDR2 are SGHNT and YENEEA. V gave up 5 bases and J gave up 8 bases, with 15 bases separating them. CDR3 length: 14 residues. CDR3 sequence: CASSGNPTLGELFF. The DNA of the CDR3 is TGTGCCAGCAGCGGCAACCCAACGTTGGGGGAGCTGTTTTTT.